The 24 T cell receptor beta chains presented below share a single source sample, sequenced in a study of blood T cells in healthy people across ages. Combining a sample-barcoded 5' primer with a J-beta primer mix, a second PCR ran for about 7 to 12 cycles. TCRdb used MiXCR to reprocess the 5' RACE reads, holding one entry per CDR3 protein. The sample holds some 1,800,000 distinct CDR3 sequences, roughly 43% seen once. The sequencing input was blood. These receptors were taken from a human donor in good health.

This chain uses TRBV5-1 with TRBJ1-1, with D unclear. The germline V gene encodes CDR1 SGHRS and CDR2 YFSETQ. The CDR3 has 14 amino acids. V gave up 5 bases and J gave up 1 base, with 12 bases separating them. CDR3: CASSNYGENTEAFF. In nucleotides, the CDR3 is TGCGCCAGCAGTAACTACGGGGAGAACACTGAAGCTTTCTTT.

The chain carries TRBV6-5 and TRBJ1-2, with D unclear. V lost 5 bases and J lost 0, with 13 bases in between. The germline CDR1 and CDR2 sequences are MNHEY and SVGAGI. This CDR3 comprises 15 residues. Here the CDR3 DNA reads TGTGCCAGCAGTCGGACGGCATTGACTAACTATGGCTACACCTTC. Translation gives CASSRTALTNYGYTF.

The chain couples TRBV28 to TRBJ2-3; D is unclear. This CDR3 spans 14 amino acids. With 3 bases removed from V and 1 base from J, the gap between germline ends came to 8 bases. Looked up from germline, CDR1 is MDHEN and CDR2 is SYDVKM. The CDR3 loop is CASSFELRTDTQYF. CDR3 in DNA: TGTGCCAGCAGTTTCGAGCTCCGCACAGATACGCAGTATTTT.

This clonotype was seen more than once but under ten times. The chain uses TRBV5-6 and TRBJ2-4; D not certain. The DNA end favors TRBJ2-7, so the J call may be wrong. Looked up from germline, CDR1 is SGHDT and CDR2 is YYEEEE. This CDR3 has 18 residues. The CDR3 is CASSLGPPGPNYSYEQYF. Here the CDR3 DNA reads TGTGCCAGCAGCTTGGGCCCACCCGGACCGAATTATTCCTACGAGCAGTACTTC.

In this sample, this clonotype turned up a few times. The chain joins TRBV7-8 to TRBJ2-3; possible D gene TRBD1, 5 bases. In germline, CDR1 is SGHVS, CDR2 FQNEAQ. Trimming left V 3 bases short and J 3 bases short, with 10 bases between. The CDR3 extends over 14 amino acids. CDR3 bases: TGTGCCAGCAGCTTCTTAGGGGAAACAGATACGCAGTATTTT. This translates into CASSFLGETDTQYF.

The rearrangement links TRBV12-3 or TRBV12-4 to TRBJ1-2; D remains ambiguous. Trimming took 1 base from V and 5 from J, leaving 11 bases between them. The CDR3 spans 14 residues. CDR3 sequence reads: CASSLGLVEYGYTF. CDR3 in DNA: TGTGCCAGCAGTTTAGGCTTGGTGGAGTATGGCTACACCTTC.

The CDR3 reads CASSYSPGGLYNEQFF. The CDR3 coding sequence is TGTGCCAGCAGTTACTCTCCAGGGGGCTTGTACAATGAGCAGTTCTTC. The chain is built from TRBV6-2 or TRBV6-3 and TRBJ2-1, with 8 bases aligning to TRBD1. With V trimmed by 0 bases and J by 4 bases, 5 bases remained unmatched. The CDR3 has 16 residues. From germline, CDR1 is MNHEY and CDR2 SVGEGT.

This chain connects TRBV7-2 to TRBJ1-6; TRBD1 is a possible D gene (6 bases). The germline V and J ends were trimmed by 2 bases and 10 bases, with 21 bases remaining between them. CDR1 is SGHTA and CDR2 is FQGNSA in the germline V gene. There are 17 residues in the CDR3. The CDR3 DNA is TGTGCCAGCAGCTTATTGCCCGGGGGGGGGGCTTACTCACCCCTCCACTTT. Residues: CASSLLPGGGAYSPLHF.

This clonotype has a single count. V gene TRBV6-2 or TRBV6-3 combines with J gene TRBJ2-3; TRBD2 matches 8 bases. Germline loops: CDR1 MNHEY, CDR2 SVGEGT. V lost 7 bases, J lost 4 bases, and 7 bases stayed unmatched. CDR3 length equals 14 residues. The CDR3 reads CASTARGVADTQYF. For the CDR3, the DNA is TGTGCCAGCACTGCGCGGGGGGTTGCAGATACGCAGTATTTT.

The rearrangement joins TRBV7-9 to TRBJ1-2, with TRBD1 matching 8 bases. This CDR3 comprises 15 residues. V lost 3 bases and J lost 7; bases outside the gene matches: 10. Germline lookup yields CDR1 SEHNR and CDR2 FQNEAQ (reference sequence). The CDR3 loop is CASSLGTGQNGGYTF. As DNA, the CDR3 is TGTGCCAGCAGCTTGGGGACAGGCCAAAACGGTGGCTACACCTTC.

This clonotype was observed a handful of times. The chain employs TRBV7-3 and TRBJ2-1; weak D call: TRBD1 (5 bases). The CDR3 has 14 amino acids. Between the trimmed V and J ends, which lost 5 bases and 0 bases, there was a span of 8 bases. Germline V gives CDR1 SGHTA, CDR2 FQGTGA. The CDR3 coding sequence is TGTGCCAGCAGCGACAGCATCTCCTACAATGAGCAGTTCTTC. Translated: CASSDSISYNEQFF.

This chain connects TRBV7-2 to TRBJ1-6, with 8 bases identical to TRBD1. Germline CDR1 SGHTA, CDR2 FQGNSA. Unmatched junction bases numbered 5, after V lost 1 base and J lost 9 bases. The CDR3 has 15 residues. CDR3 in amino acids: CASSLGRTGRSPLHF. CDR3 coding DNA: TGTGCCAGCAGCTTAGGGCGGACAGGGCGTTCACCCCTCCACTTT.

The chain joins TRBV4-3 to TRBJ2-1; 10 nucleotides line up with TRBD1. The CDR3 runs to 16 residues. Trimming removed 6 bases from V and 8 bases from J; junction bases left unmatched: 13. Germline lookup yields CDR1 LGHNA and CDR2 YSLEER. CDR3 nucleotides: TGCGCCAGCAGGTATTCCGGGACAGGGGAAAGCTATGAGCAGTTCTTC. Translating gives CASRYSGTGESYEQFF.

This clonotype was found a few times. V is TRBV6-2 or TRBV6-3 and J is TRBJ2-1; D assignment may be TRBD1 or TRBD2 (6 bases each). This CDR3 has 17 amino acids. V was shortened by 6 bases and J by 6 bases, with 24 bases between the two germline ends. Germline CDR1 is MNHEY and CDR2 is SVGEGT. The CDR3 coding sequence is TGTGCCAGCAGAGCCTTACAGGGCGGCGGGGTTGGCAATGAGCAGTTCTTC. It is translated as CASRALQGGGVGNEQFF.

V gene TRBV11-1 combines with J gene TRBJ2-7; no definite D call. Germline V gene sequence: CDR1 SGHAT, CDR2 FQDESV (reference sequence). The V end was cut by 3 bases, the J end by 2 bases, with 11 bases between. The CDR3 spans 14 residues. This chain's CDR3 is CASSFTYRTYEQYF. DNA of the CDR3: TGTGCCAGCAGCTTTACCTATAGAACCTACGAGCAGTACTTC.

The chain recombines TRBV7-9 with TRBJ1-2; the D gene is possibly TRBD1 (6 bases). This CDR3 is 15 amino acids long. V lost 5 bases, J lost 8 bases, and 21 bases lay in between. Germline assignment: CDR1 SEHNR and CDR2 FQNEAQ (reference sequence). The CDR3 here is CASSHRDTFSGGYTF. The CDR3 DNA reads TGTGCCAGCAGCCACCGGGACACCTTTAGCGGAGGCTACACCTTC.

This clonotype was counted ten times or more. The rearrangement joins TRBV7-2 to TRBJ1-5; D is possibly TRBD1 (5 bases). This CDR3 contains 13 residues. Per germline, CDR1 SGHTA and CDR2 FQGNSA. Trimming shortened V by 3 bases and J by 5 bases, and 8 bases separated the two germline ends. The CDR3, as DNA: TGTGCCAGCAGCTTCCAGGGCGATCAGCCCCAGCATTTT. Translating it yields CASSFQGDQPQHF.

The V gene is TRBV7-2, the J gene TRBJ1-2; D unresolved. CDR1 SGHTA and CDR2 FQGNSA come from the germline V gene. The CDR3 spans 13 residues. Trimming left V 6 bases short and J 2 bases short, with 10 bases between. DNA of the CDR3: TGTGCCAGCAGACCCACAAGCAACTATGGCTACACCTTC. Protein sequence: CASRPTSNYGYTF.

The V gene is TRBV28, the J gene TRBJ1-5, with D uncertain. The V and J ends lost 1 base and 3 bases respectively, with 13 bases between them. The germline V gene has CDR1 MDHEN and CDR2 SYDVKM. The CDR3 is 16 residues long. CDR3 residues: CASSLSYLGYNQPQHF. DNA of the CDR3: TGTGCCAGCAGTTTATCGTACCTGGGGTACAATCAGCCCCAGCATTTT.

The chain carries TRBV20-1 and TRBJ2-3; D is possibly TRBD1 or TRBD2 (6 bases each). CDR1 and CDR2 (germline): DFQATT, SNEGSKA (reference sequence). The CDR3 has 13 residues. V lost 5 bases and J lost 7, with 16 bases in between. The CDR3 region is CSARGPGENTQYF. CDR3 nucleotides: TGCAGTGCTCGGGGGCCGGGGGAGAATACGCAGTATTTT.

The chain combines TRBV7-3 with TRBJ1-2; TRBD1 is a possible D gene (6 bases). CDR3 length: 16 residues. The V gene's germline CDR1 is SGHTA and CDR2 FQGTGA. Between the trimmed V and J ends, which lost 5 bases and 4 bases, there was a span of 20 bases. The DNA of the CDR3 is TGTGCCAGCAGCCCACACGCTGGGGGCCTAATCTATGGCTACACCTTC. It codes for CASSPHAGGLIYGYTF.

This rearrangement joins TRBV27 to TRBJ2-7; possibly TRBD2 for D (6 bases). V lost 6 bases, J lost 3 bases, and 21 bases lay in between. Germline lookup yields CDR1 MNHEY and CDR2 SMNVEV (reference sequence). The CDR3 is 16 amino acids. The CDR3 region is CASSPHAGGALYEQYF. CDR3 nucleotides: TGTGCCAGCAGCCCTCACGCTGGCGGGGCCCTCTACGAGCAGTACTTC.

Comments on this clonotype: This could be a read error, since a much larger clone is one nucleotide away. V is TRBV9 and J is TRBJ2-7; D is perhaps TRBD1 or TRBD2 (6 bases each). Germline V gene lookup returns CDR1 SGDLS and CDR2 YYNGEE. CDR3 size: 14 residues. V was clipped by 0 bases and J by 7 bases, with 14 bases between them. CDR3 protein: CASSVAGARREQYF. CDR3 coding DNA: TGTGCCAGCAGCGTAGCGGGGGCGAGACGGGAGCAGTACTTC.

This clonotype turned up a few times. J is TRBJ2-7 and V is TRBV7-9; no reliable D call. In germline, CDR1 is SEHNR, CDR2 FQNEAQ (reference sequence). This CDR3 has 13 residues. Trimming pared 8 bases from V and 4 bases from J, leaving 15 bases between. Here the CDR3 DNA reads TGTGCCAGCTTCGAGGCAGGTTGGTACGAGCAGTACTTC. Amino acids: CASFEAGWYEQYF.